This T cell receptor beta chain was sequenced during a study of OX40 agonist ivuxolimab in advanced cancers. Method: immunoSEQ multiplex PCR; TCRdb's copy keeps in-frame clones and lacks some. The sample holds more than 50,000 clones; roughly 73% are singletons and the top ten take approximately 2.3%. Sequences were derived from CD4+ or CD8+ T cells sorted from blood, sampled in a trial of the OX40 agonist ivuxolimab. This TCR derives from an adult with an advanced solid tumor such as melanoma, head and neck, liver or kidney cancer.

The CDR3 loop is CASSSWDGGLNYGYTF. CDR3 nucleotide sequence: TGTGCCAGCAGCTCTTGGGACGGAGGCCTCAACTATGGCTACACCTTC. The chain joins TRBV7-2 to TRBJ1-2; D might be TRBD1 (5 bases). This CDR3 region has 16 residues. Germline-derived CDR1 and CDR2 are SGHTA and FQGNSA. Trimming stripped 4 bases from V and 2 bases from J, with 17 bases between.